This T cell receptor beta chain was sequenced for a study of identical twins. Each CDR3 protein gets one entry after TCRdb re-called the 5' RACE reads with MiXCR. Of fewer than 550,000 distinct CDR3 sequences listed, roughly an eighth are singletons. On this clonotype: Antigen: not known.

Germline assignment: CDR1 MNHEY and CDR2 SMNVEV (reference sequence). V shed 5 bases and J 6 bases; nucleotides not matched to a gene: 8. The CDR3 consists of 14 residues. General study findings and limits: Conclusions leaned on cross-sectional statistical analysis and did not track the same donors over time.

These data also formed part of another study, on yellow fever vaccine responses in identical twins.

Material: CD4+ T cells sorted from blood. The chain combines TRBV27 with TRBJ2-7; 9 bases are a match to TRBD1. The receptor was derived from a young woman in good health. This chain's CDR3 is CASSLYGQGSEQYF. Written as DNA, the CDR3 is TGTGCCAGCAGTCTATACGGACAGGGGTCCGAGCAGTACTTC.